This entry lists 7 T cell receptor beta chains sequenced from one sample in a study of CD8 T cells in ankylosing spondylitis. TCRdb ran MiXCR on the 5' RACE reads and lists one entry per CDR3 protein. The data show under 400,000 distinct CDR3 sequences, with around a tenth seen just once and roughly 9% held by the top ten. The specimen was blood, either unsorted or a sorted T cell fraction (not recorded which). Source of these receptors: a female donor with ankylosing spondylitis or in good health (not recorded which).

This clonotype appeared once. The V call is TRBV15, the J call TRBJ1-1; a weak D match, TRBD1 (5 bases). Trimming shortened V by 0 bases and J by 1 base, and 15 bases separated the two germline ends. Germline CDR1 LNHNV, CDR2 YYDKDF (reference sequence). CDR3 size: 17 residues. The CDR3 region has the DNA TGTGCCACCAGCAGAGATCGAGTTGGGACGGCGAACACTGAAGCTTTCTTT. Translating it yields CATSRDRVGTANTEAFF.

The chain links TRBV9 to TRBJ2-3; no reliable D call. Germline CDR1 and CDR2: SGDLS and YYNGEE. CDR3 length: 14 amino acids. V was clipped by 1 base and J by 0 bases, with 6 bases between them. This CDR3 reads CASSVSSSTDTQYF. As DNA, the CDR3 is TGTGCCAGCAGCGTAAGTTCTAGCACAGATACGCAGTATTTT.

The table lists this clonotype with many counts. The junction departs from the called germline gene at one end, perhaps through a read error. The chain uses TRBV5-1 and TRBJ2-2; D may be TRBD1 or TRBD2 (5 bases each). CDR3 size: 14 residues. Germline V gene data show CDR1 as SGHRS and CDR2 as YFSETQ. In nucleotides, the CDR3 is TGTGCCAGCAGTTTGGGGGCGAACACCGGGGAGCTGTTTTTT. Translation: CASSLGANTGELFF.

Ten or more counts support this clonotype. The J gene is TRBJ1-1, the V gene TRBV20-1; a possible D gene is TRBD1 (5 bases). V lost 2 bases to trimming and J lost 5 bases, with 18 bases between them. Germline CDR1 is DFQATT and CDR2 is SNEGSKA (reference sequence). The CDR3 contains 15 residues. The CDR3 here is CSARRGGMVGTEAFF. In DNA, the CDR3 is TGCAGTGCTAGAAGGGGAGGGATGGTAGGGACTGAAGCTTTCTTT.

CDR3 DNA sequence: TGTGCCAGCAGCTTTCGGGGGGCGGGTTACGAGCAGTACTTC. It yields the protein CASSFRGAGYEQYF. The gene calls are TRBV7-2 and TRBJ2-7; weak D call: TRBD2 (7 bases). Germline CDR1 and CDR2: SGHTA and FQGNSA. The CDR3 consists of 14 residues. Trimming took 3 bases from V and 4 from J, leaving 13 bases between them. The complete variable domain, with remaining parts taken from reference TRBV7-2 and TRBJ2-7, reads GAGVSQSPSNKVTEKGKDVELRCDPISGHTALYWYRQSLGQGLEFLIYFQGNSAPDKSGLPSDRFSAERTGGSVSTLTIQRTQQEDSAVYLCASSFRGAGYEQYFGPGTRLTVT.

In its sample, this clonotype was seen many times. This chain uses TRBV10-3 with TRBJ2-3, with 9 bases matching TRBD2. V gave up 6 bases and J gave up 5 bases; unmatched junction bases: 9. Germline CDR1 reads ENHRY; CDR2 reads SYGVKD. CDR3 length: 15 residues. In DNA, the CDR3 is TGTGCCATCAGGAATAGCGGGAGACTTGGAGATACGCAGTATTTT. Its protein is CAIRNSGRLGDTQYF.

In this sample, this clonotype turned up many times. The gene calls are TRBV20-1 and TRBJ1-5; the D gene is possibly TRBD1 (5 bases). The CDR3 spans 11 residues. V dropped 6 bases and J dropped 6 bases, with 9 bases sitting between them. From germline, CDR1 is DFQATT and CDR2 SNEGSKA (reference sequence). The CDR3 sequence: CSAAQGQPQHF. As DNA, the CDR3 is TGCAGTGCCGCCCAGGGTCAGCCCCAGCATTTT.